These T cell receptor beta chains were read from a single sample in a study of blood T cell repertoires in COVID-19. This table comes from immunoSEQ multiplex PCR, and its TCRdb copy is limited to in-frame clones, with some not included. The table lists roughly 240,000 clones, 80% to 90% of them singletons. Sequencing used PBMCs or T cells enriched from blood (not recorded which). The receptor set was obtained from a man aged 45-65 years who had been exposed to COVID-19. Both conserved end residues are trimmed from each CDR3. Rows may omit the clone size; those that give it use once, few, many or a size class.

j_gene	v_gene	abundance	CDR3aa
TRBJ2-1	TRBV6-6	-	ASSPFPGGLDNEQF
TRBJ1-1	TRBV30	-	AFRGDRGQAF
TRBJ2-1	TRBV9	-	ASSVDGRRAAYNEQF
TRBJ2-1	TRBV6-2/TRBV6-3	-	ASSRGSNEQF
TRBJ1-5	TRBV27	-	ASSPPDSNQPQH
TRBJ2-5	TRBV18	-	ASSRLLEFEETQY
TRBJ1-2	TRBV5-1	-	ASSLVTGFYGYT
TRBJ2-2	TRBV25-1	-	ASSELGDRNTGELF
TRBJ2-2	TRBV10-3	-	AISGPPGLAGAPNTGELF
TRBJ1-2	TRBV7-2	-	ASSLTTAYGYT
TRBJ2-1	TRBV10-2	-	ASSPGLSIYNEQF
TRBJ2-5	TRBV5-1	-	ASRRDRVSETQY
TRBJ1-6	TRBV5-1	-	ASSLTGLGSPLH
TRBJ2-3	TRBV3-1/TRBV3-2	-	ASSHRQGKDTQY
TRBJ1-4	TRBV4-1	-	ASSQQGAFTNEKLF
TRBJ1-6	TRBV2	-	ASSVVPQGVTADNSPLH
TRBJ1-2	TRBV6-1	-	ASSELRLRYGYT
TRBJ1-5	TRBV11-2	-	ASSLGGQPQH
TRBJ2-3	TRBV29-1	-	SAGTGSDTQY
TRBJ2-1	TRBV9	-	ASSATSGTYNEQF
TRBJ1-6	TRBV9	-	ASSPDVVSGTDNSPLH
TRBJ1-1	TRBV10-2	-	ASSERGEAF
TRBJ1-6	TRBV28	few	ASRSGYRAPLH
TRBJ1-3	TRBV9	once	ASSVGGLGNTIY
TRBJ2-5	TRBV11-3	-	ASGGGASETQY
TRBJ2-5	TRBV5-1	-	ASSLPGDGSAQETQY
TRBJ1-2	TRBV18	-	ASSPLVGTGGGGYT
TRBJ2-5	TRBV5-1	-	ASSLERGAWETQY
TRBJ1-2	TRBV19	-	ASSVAGLYGYT
TRBJ1-2	TRBV6-5	-	ASRGQGMGYGYT
TRBJ2-2	TRBV7-9	-	ASSSGLAGGPPTGELF
TRBJ2-7	TRBV7-9	-	ASSLLGGEQY
TRBJ1-2	TRBV28	-	ASSYTQGAAGYT
TRBJ1-3	TRBV7-9	-	ASSYRVSGNTIY
TRBJ2-3	TRBV5-1	-	ASSLGLADVTDTQY
TRBJ2-1	TRBV28	-	ASSFPASGTNSYNEQF
TRBJ1-3	TRBV19	few	ASRTGAGNTIY
TRBJ1-6	TRBV18	once	ASSQQQGVNSPLH
TRBJ2-5	TRBV19	-	ASSINRGGKETQY
TRBJ1-1	TRBV5-4	-	ASSSTGTGDTEAF
TRBJ1-2	TRBV19	-	ASSRGRPIGYT
TRBJ2-2	TRBV28	-	ASSPGTSATGELF
TRBJ1-2	TRBV9	-	ASSVETGIVYGYT
TRBJ2-5	TRBV7-9	-	ASSLVGGLETQY
TRBJ2-1	TRBV19	-	ASSWTSDLPYNEQF
TRBJ2-1	TRBV4-2	-	ASSRDGLAGGDEQF
TRBJ1-6	TRBV5-5	once	AVQSSYNSPLH
TRBJ1-1	TRBV18	-	ASSPPQTGGKNTEAF
TRBJ1-1	TRBV12-2	-	ASRSAMRMNTEAF